Below, 26 T cell receptor beta chains from the same sample are listed, as sequenced in a study of T cells in Graves' hyperthyroidism and ophthalmopathy. The TCR beta CDR3 regions underwent amplification using RNA transcripts as the source. First-round RT-PCR with HTBI primers amplified the TCR CDR3 region. TCRdb passed the multiplex PCR reads through MiXCR, listing each CDR3 protein once. The profile shows roughly 710,000 distinct CDR3 sequences, roughly 32% of them singletons. Sequencing was performed on blood. These receptors came from a woman between 35 and 50 years old with Graves' hyperthyroidism.

In the case of this clonotype: A read error may produce the germline difference seen at one junction end. This chain links TRBV24-1 with TRBJ1-2; D is uncertain. The CDR3 length is 15 residues. Germline CDR1 reads KGHDR; CDR2 reads SFDVKD. For the CDR3, the DNA is TGTGCCAGCAGTCGGACCGGGCCCTTGTTGAATGGCTACACCTTC. Translating gives CASSRTGPLLNGYTF.

The chain is built from TRBV12-3 or TRBV12-4 and TRBJ2-7, with 9 bases identical to TRBD1. V shed 3 bases and J 8 bases; nucleotides not matched to a gene: 17. This CDR3 has 17 amino acids. CDR3 DNA: TGTGCCAGCAGTTTCCCCTATGTGGGACAGGGACCGAAGAAGCAGTACTTC. The encoded protein is CASSFPYVGQGPKKQYF.

This sequence joins TRBV6-5 and TRBJ2-2, with D possibly called TRBD1 or TRBD2 (6 bases each). From germline, CDR1 is MNHEY and CDR2 SVGAGI. CDR3 length equals 16 residues. Trimming shortened V by 6 bases and J by 0 bases, and 14 bases separated the two germline ends. The CDR3 coding sequence is TGTGCCAGCAGCTCTAGGAGGGGGGCGAACACCGGGGAGCTGTTTTTT. It is translated as CASSSRRGANTGELFF.

Many counts were recorded for this clonotype. This chain links TRBV5-4 with TRBJ1-6; D gene uncertain. The CDR3 totals 15 residues. Germline lookup yields CDR1 SGHNT and CDR2 YYREEE (reference sequence). V lost 4 bases, J lost 7 bases, and 15 bases lay in between. The CDR3 bases are TGTGCCAGCAGCGTAACCGGGATCGGGAATTCACCCCTCCACTTT. Translated: CASSVTGIGNSPLHF.

This clonotype was counted ten times or more. CDR3 in amino acids: CASSFGRGEQYF. The CDR3 nucleotides are TGTGCCAGCAGCTTTGGGAGGGGCGAGCAGTACTTC. This rearrangement joins TRBV7-2 to TRBJ2-7, with 7 bases matching TRBD2. Germline trimming cut 3 bases from V and 6 bases from J; bases unmatched to any gene: 2. The CDR3 is 12 amino acids. Germline CDR1 reads SGHTA; CDR2 reads FQGNSA.

The chain recombines TRBV19 with TRBJ1-1, with 8 positions matching TRBD1. Germline CDR1 LNHDA, CDR2 SQIVND (reference sequence). This CDR3 is 14 amino acids long. V gave up 6 bases and J gave up 5 bases; unmatched junction bases: 8. The CDR3 sequence is CASSRTGMETEAFF. DNA for the CDR3: TGTGCCAGTAGCCGGACAGGGATGGAAACTGAAGCTTTCTTT.

The chain uses TRBV10-3 and TRBJ1-2, with a tentative D call TRBD1 (5 bases). V gave up 11 bases and J gave up 5 bases, with 24 bases separating them. Germline CDR1 is ENHRY and CDR2 is SYGVKD. CDR3 length equals 15 residues. The CDR3 loop is CACSRGANTLYGYTF. CDR3 in DNA: TGTGCCTGCAGTCGCGGGGCAAATACCCTTTATGGCTACACCTTC.

This clonotype was seen many times. The V and J genes are TRBV7-9 and TRBJ2-7; 7 nucleotides agree with TRBD1. The V gene's germline CDR1 is SEHNR and CDR2 FQNEAQ (reference sequence). Trimming removed 2 bases from V and 2 bases from J; junction bases left unmatched: 3. This CDR3 region has 14 residues. DNA of the CDR3: TGTGCCAGCAGCTTATCGGGACAGACCTACGAGCAGTACTTC. Amino acids: CASSLSGQTYEQYF.

The table lists this clonotype with many counts. This chain connects TRBV6-4 to TRBJ1-5, with unresolved D. The CDR3 length is 15 residues. V was cut by 0 bases and J by 1 base, with 7 bases left in between. Germline V gene data show CDR1 as MRHNA and CDR2 as SNTAGT. The CDR3 reads CASSDSAGSNQPQHF. The DNA for the CDR3 is TGTGCCAGCAGTGACTCGGCCGGGAGCAATCAGCCCCAGCATTTT.

As to this clonotype: Possible read error: a much larger clone is one base away. In this CDR3 the conserved last residue, phenylalanine or tryptophan, is missing, so a read error is likely. This chain uses TRBV20-1 with TRBJ1-1; D uncertain. The CDR3 runs 12 residues. The V gene's germline CDR1 is DFQATT and CDR2 SNEGSKA (reference sequence). The ends were cut back, 6 bases at V and 2 bases at J, with 10 bases in the middle. The CDR3 is CSAQPGNTEAFL. CDR3 nucleotide sequence: TGCAGTGCCCAACCGGGCAACACTGAAGCTTTCCTT.

This clonotype was observed many times. The CDR3 loop is CASSLLGADSPLHF. CDR3 nucleotides: TGCGCCAGCAGCTTGCTGGGGGCGGATTCACCCCTCCACTTT. This chain joins TRBV5-1 and TRBJ1-6; tentative D call: TRBD1 (6 bases). The V end was cut by 1 base, the J end by 8 bases, with 10 bases between. The CDR3 length is 14 residues. Per the germline V gene, CDR1 is SGHRS and CDR2 is YFSETQ.

On this clonotype: The junction differs from germline at one of its ends, possibly a read error. The chain uses TRBV10-3 and TRBJ2-7, with D perhaps TRBD2 (5 bases). CDR3 length: 16 amino acids. Germline V gene lookup returns CDR1 ENHRY and CDR2 SYGVKD. In DNA form, the CDR3 reads TGTGCCAGCAGTCCCGGGAACCCACCCAACTATAGGGAGCAGTACTTC. It encodes CASSPGNPPNYREQYF.

This clonotype was detected many times. The rearrangement joins TRBV12-3 or TRBV12-4 to TRBJ2-5; 7 bases are a match to TRBD2. V dropped 5 bases and J dropped 7; count of bases not matched to a gene: 4. The CDR3 has 12 amino acids. The CDR3 DNA reads TGTGCCAGCAGTCGGACTAGGGGGACCCAGTACTTC. Translated, it gives CASSRTRGTQYF.

In its sample, this clonotype was seen many times. This chain connects TRBV6-5 to TRBJ1-6; 8 bases map to TRBD1. In germline, CDR1 is MNHEY, CDR2 SVGAGI. Unmatched junction bases numbered 3, after V lost 8 bases and J lost 9 bases. The CDR3 is made up of 12 amino acids. Here the CDR3 reads CASGRGRSPLHF. The CDR3 region has the DNA TGTGCCAGCGGCAGGGGGCGTTCACCCCTCCACTTT.

This clonotype has at least ten counts. The V call is TRBV7-9, the J call TRBJ1-4; D not resolved. The CDR3 contains 12 residues. The V gene lost 5 bases and the J gene lost 7 bases, with 8 bases spanning the gap. CDR1 SEHNR and CDR2 FQNEAQ come from the germline V gene (reference sequence). The CDR3 DNA follows: TGTGCCAGCAGCCCTGATGCTGAAAAACTGTTTTTT. Residues: CASSPDAEKLFF.

The V gene is TRBV12-5, the J gene TRBJ2-5; 11 bases map to TRBD2. V lost 7 bases, J lost 5 bases, and 15 bases stayed unmatched. This CDR3 contains 17 residues. Germline values: CDR1 LGHNT, CDR2 FRNRAP. The CDR3 spells CASAIGTSGTGEETQYF. The CDR3 DNA sequence: TGTGCTAGTGCCATAGGGACTAGCGGAACGGGTGAGGAGACCCAGTACTTC.

Turning to this clonotype: This may be a read error: a much more frequent sequence differs by one nucleotide. The rearrangement joins TRBV7-2 to TRBJ1-4, with 7 bases fitting TRBD1. The CDR3 loop spans 15 amino acids. In germline, CDR1 is SGHTA, CDR2 FQGNSA. With V trimmed by 5 bases and J by 8 bases, 11 bases remained unmatched. Here the CDR3 DNA reads TGTGCCAGCAGCCTATCCGGGACAGAGAGGGAAAAACTGTTTTTT. Translating gives CASSLSGTEREKLFF.

The chain uses TRBV29-1 and TRBJ1-1; D is unclear. V lost 2 bases and J lost 4, with 11 bases in between. This CDR3 region has 13 residues. CDR1 is SQVTM and CDR2 is ANQGSEA in the germline V gene. DNA of the CDR3: TGCAGCGTTGAATCGGAGGAGAGCACTGAAGCTTTCTTT. Protein sequence: CSVESEESTEAFF.

On this clonotype itself: A much larger clone differs by one base, so this may be a read error. The V and J genes are TRBV5-1 and TRBJ1-1; no definite D call. The CDR3 has 13 amino acids. Germline CDR1 SGHRS, CDR2 YFSETQ. CDR3 DNA sequence: TGCGCCGGCAGCCCCGGAAGTTTCACTGAAGCTTTCTTT. Translation: CAGSPGSFTEAFF.

Details on this clonotype: A much larger clone sits a single nucleotide away, making a read error possible. This chain links TRBV7-2 with TRBJ1-6; D not certain. This CDR3 contains 15 residues. Germline loops: CDR1 SGHTA, CDR2 FQGNSA. V was clipped by 1 base and J by 9 bases, with 13 bases between them. In nucleotides, the CDR3 is TGTGCCAGCAGCTTAGGCCCGACCCCCTTTTCACCCCTCCACTTT. Translating gives CASSLGPTPFSPLHF.

This clonotype was seen repeatedly, ten times or more. V usage is TRBV29-1 and J usage is TRBJ2-7; D is perhaps TRBD2 (5 bases). The CDR3 covers 13 residues. Germline CDR1 and CDR2: SQVTM and ANQGSEA. Trimming stripped 6 bases from V and 1 base from J, with 13 bases between. The DNA of the CDR3 is TGCAGCGTCTGGACGGGGAGTTCCTACGAGCAGTACTTC. This codes for CSVWTGSSYEQYF.

This sequence joins TRBV10-2 and TRBJ2-5, with D perhaps being TRBD1 or TRBD2 (5 bases each). This CDR3 spans 13 amino acids. CDR1 is WSHSY and CDR2 is SAAADI in the germline V gene. Trimming cost V 4 bases and J 3 bases, with 9 bases left between them. This CDR3 is CASSVWGKETQYF. CDR3 in DNA: TGCGCCAGCAGTGTTTGGGGGAAAGAGACCCAGTACTTC.

This chain joins TRBV10-3 and TRBJ2-6; D possibly uses TRBD1 or TRBD2 (5 bases each). Per germline, CDR1 ENHRY and CDR2 SYGVKD. There are 18 residues in the CDR3. V was trimmed by 3 bases and J by 0 bases, leaving 15 bases between them. CDR3 sequence (DNA): TGTGCCATCAGTGACCCCCGGGACCGCCTCTCTGGGGCCAACGTCCTGACTTTC. Amino acid sequence: CAISDPRDRLSGANVLTF.

This clonotype was recorded a few times. The chain couples TRBV5-1 to TRBJ2-6; TRBD1 might be the D (5 bases). Germline values: CDR1 SGHRS, CDR2 YFSETQ. The CDR3 has 16 residues. V was pared by 0 bases and J by 0 bases, with 7 bases between. In DNA form, the CDR3 reads TGCGCCAGCAGCTTGGACGGACACTCTGGGGCCAACGTCCTGACTTTC. Translated, it gives CASSLDGHSGANVLTF.

V is TRBV9 and J is TRBJ1-1, with D maybe TRBD1 (6 bases). CDR3 length: 16 amino acids. Looked up from germline, CDR1 is SGDLS and CDR2 is YYNGEE. The V end lost 0 bases, the J end lost 4 bases, and 16 bases lay between the germline ends. The CDR3 DNA is TGTGCCAGCAGCGTAGAGGGGGGCCGGTTACGCACTGAAGCTTTCTTT. Translating gives CASSVEGGRLRTEAFF.

This clonotype was counted many times. The genes are TRBV7-2 and TRBJ1-1; 8 nucleotides match TRBD1. V was pared by 5 bases and J by 1 base, with 9 bases of the junction left unmatched. Germline CDR1 SGHTA, CDR2 FQGNSA. The CDR3 sequence is 16 residues long. The CDR3 DNA reads as TGTGCCAGCAGCCGTCAAGCCGGGACAGGGAACACTGAAGCTTTCTTT. As protein: CASSRQAGTGNTEAFF.